This T cell receptor beta chain was retrieved from a study of regulatory T cells in long-lasting Graves disease. Ten or more counts support this clonotype. In building TCR beta libraries, iRepertoire HTBI primers were used together with Arm-PCR of CDR3 regions. Each CDR3 protein is one row after TCRdb ran MiXCR on the multiplex PCR reads. The table has hundreds of thousands of distinct CDR3 sequences, roughly a sixth seen once. The CDR3 runs to 14 residues. The ends were cut back, 2 bases at V and 9 bases at J, with 14 bases in the middle. Documented time point: newly diagnosed GD, antithyroid drugs for less than 3 months. PBMC RNA served as the TCR library source.

The V and J genes are TRBV12-3 or TRBV12-4 and TRBJ1-5; D is unclear. Sequences were derived from peripheral blood mononuclear cells (PBMCs), sampled at new diagnosis, from a patient treated with antithyroid drugs. This receptor was obtained from a female donor with Graves disease. Written as DNA, the CDR3 is TGTGCCAGCAGTTTAAAACAGCCTTCTGGGCCCCAGCATTTT. This codes for CASSLKQPSGPQHF.